The entry below describes one T cell receptor beta chain. Its binding antigen is unknown. Per-base quality was not reported, and no clone a single base away is much larger than it. The CDR3 measures 13 amino acids from cysteine to phenylalanine. The kept DNA is CDR3 alone, 39 bases in frame from the first base. The germline V gene (reference sequence) sets CDR1 to PRHDT and CDR2 to FYEKMQ. The V end loses 6 bases and the J end loses 0 bases, and a stretch of 3 bases separates them. The data were taken from a study of control samples from healthy donors and cancer patients (TCRdb year 2020). Library prep was done by the immunoSEQ multiplex PCR assay. The clones in this table, taken by TCRdb from immuneACCESS, are in-frame only. Not every clone is retained; where verified, under half of the shortfall comes from an unresolved V gene, and the cause of the rest is unknown. Within this sample are 70,000 to 95,000 clones, with more than 70% of them counted one time only. Of the sample, roughly 20% is held by the ten largest clones.

Sequencing was done on a sample of blood. Recombination linked TRBV13 to TRBJ2-6; the D gene identity is not certain. This receptor was obtained from a man aged 50 to 59 in good health. This receptor has the CDR3 CASSRSGANVLTF. The DNA reads as follows: TGTGCCAGCAGTCGCTCTGGGGCCAACGTCCTGACTTTC.